Listed here are 16 T cell receptor beta chains from one sample, sequenced in a study of cytomegalovirus exposure and HLA in healthy donors. The PCR contained 60 Vbeta and 13 Jbeta primers. Using immunoSEQ multiplex PCR, the repertoire was profiled, and TCRdb retains in-frame clones only, with some absent. This sample has around 99,000 clones, with 76% found just once. Specimen: PBMCs. All receptors come from a woman in her forties or fifties in good health and CMV-seropositive.

The chain combines TRBV6-1 with TRBJ2-7, with D maybe TRBD2 (5 bases). The CDR3 runs to 12 residues. Per germline, CDR1 MNHNS and CDR2 SASEGT. With 6 bases removed from V and 7 bases from J, the gap between germline ends came to 13 bases. DNA for the CDR3: TGTGCCAGCAGCCGTCACGGGGTAGAGCAGTACTTC. Its translation: CASSRHGVEQYF.

The CDR3 DNA is TGTGCCAGCAAAAGACAGGGTGGGATAAACACTGAAGCTTTCTTT. It specifies CASKRQGGINTEAFF. This rearrangement joins TRBV6-5 to TRBJ1-1; TRBD1 matches 7 bases. CDR3 length: 15 residues. From germline, CDR1 is MNHEY and CDR2 SVGAGI. With 7 bases clipped from V and 2 bases from J, the junction kept 10 bases outside the gene matches.

V gene TRBV15 combines with J gene TRBJ2-7; perhaps TRBD1 as D (6 bases). CDR3 length: 17 amino acids. Trimming pared 1 base from V and 3 bases from J, leaving 19 bases between. Germline CDR1 LNHNV, CDR2 YYDKDF (reference sequence). The CDR3 spells CATSRVLTGTFLYEQYF. DNA of the CDR3: TGTGCCACCAGCAGAGTTCTTACCGGGACATTTCTCTACGAGCAGTACTTC.

The rearrangement links TRBV7-5 to TRBJ2-5; the D segment call TRBD2 is taken from the table without a DNA check. TRBV7-5 is listed as a pseudogene. The CDR3 has 13 amino acids. The CDR3: CVNGLAPQETQYF. The CDR3 DNA sequence: TGTGTCAATGGGTTAGCCCCACAAGAGACCCAGTACTTC.

This clone was detected a few times. V and J are TRBV7-9 and TRBJ1-3; no clear D. Germline V CDR1 and CDR2: SEHNR, FQNEAQ (reference sequence). The V end lost 5 bases, the J end lost 4 bases, and 6 bases lay between the germline ends. The CDR3 has 12 amino acids. CDR3 nucleotides: TGTGCCAGCAGCCTTTTAGGAAACACCATATATTTT. It encodes CASSLLGNTIYF.

In its sample, this clone was seen a few times. This chain joins TRBV7-8 and TRBJ2-4; D possibly corresponds to TRBD2 (5 bases). CDR3 length: 15 residues. Trimming left V 2 bases short and J 2 bases short, with 10 bases between. Germline V lookup: CDR1 SGHVS, CDR2 FQNEAQ. Here the CDR3 reads CASSLLGVTKNIQYF. For the CDR3, the DNA is TGTGCCAGCAGCTTACTCGGGGTTACCAAAAACATTCAGTACTTC.

The chain uses TRBV2 and TRBJ1-1, with D uncertain. From germline, CDR1 is SNHLY and CDR2 FYNNEI. With 6 bases removed from V and 1 base from J, the gap between germline ends came to 9 bases. This CDR3 spans 13 amino acids. The CDR3 sequence: CASSPTANTEAFF. CDR3 DNA: TGTGCCAGCAGCCCGACTGCGAACACTGAAGCTTTCTTT.

The rearrangement uses TRBV9 and TRBJ2-1; D is undetermined. The CDR3 contains 15 residues. Trimming removed 9 bases from V and 0 bases from J, with 16 bases in between. Germline CDR1 SGDLS, CDR2 YYNGEE. The CDR3 here is CATPIAGSSYNEQFF. CDR3 bases: TGTGCCACCCCGATAGCCGGAAGCTCCTACAATGAGCAGTTCTTC.

The chain recombines TRBV11-2 with TRBJ1-4; 10 nucleotides match TRBD1. Trimming removed 5 bases from V and 8 bases from J; junction bases left unmatched: 8. This CDR3 is built from 15 residues. CDR1 is SGHAT and CDR2 is FQNNGV in the germline V gene. The CDR3 DNA follows: TGTGCCAGCAGCACCCGGACAGGGGGGCTCGAAAAACTGTTTTTT. This sequence encodes CASSTRTGGLEKLFF.

Only a few counts were recorded for this clone. This chain connects TRBV11-2 to TRBJ2-7; 9 bases align to TRBD2. The ends lost 5 bases at V and 2 bases at J; junction bases unmatched: 7. Per the germline V gene, CDR1 is SGHAT and CDR2 is FQNNGV. The CDR3 extends over 15 amino acids. CDR3 loop: CASSTSGGTPYEQYF. The CDR3, as DNA: TGTGCCAGCAGCACCAGCGGGGGGACACCCTACGAGCAGTACTTC.

The chain employs TRBV5-1 and TRBJ2-1; 8 nucleotides match TRBD2. V lost 7 bases, J lost 7 bases, and 16 bases stayed unmatched. The CDR3 has 16 residues. The germline V gene encodes CDR1 SGHRS and CDR2 YFSETQ. The CDR3 sequence is CASRNVRRGAFNEQFF. For the CDR3, the DNA is TGCGCCAGCCGAAACGTCCGGCGGGGGGCCTTTAATGAGCAGTTCTTC. The entire variable domain, with the rest obtained from reference TRBV5-1 and TRBJ2-1, is as follows: KAGVTQTPRYLIKTRGQQVTLSCSPISGHRSVSWYQQTPGQGLQFLFEYFSETQRNKGNFPGRFSGRQFSNSRSEMNVSTLELGDSALYLCASRNVRRGAFNEQFFGPGTRLTVL.

This clone was counted only a few times. The chain combines TRBV5-1 with TRBJ2-2; tentatively, D is TRBD1 (6 bases). Trimming left V 5 bases short and J 2 bases short, with 16 bases between. Germline V CDR1 and CDR2: SGHRS, YFSETQ. The CDR3 extends over 16 amino acids. The chain's CDR3 is CASRSSGTSNTGELFF. CDR3 nucleotide sequence: TGCGCCAGCAGAAGCTCCGGGACAAGTAACACCGGGGAGCTGTTTTTT.

J is TRBJ1-2 and V is TRBV19, with a tentative D call TRBD1 (5 bases). The V end was cut by 11 bases, the J end by 5 bases, with 9 bases between. The CDR3 contains 10 residues. Germline assignment: CDR1 LNHDA and CDR2 SQIVND (reference sequence). In DNA form, the CDR3 reads TGTGCCTCGGGGGAATATGGCTACACCTTC. This sequence encodes CASGEYGYTF.

The rearrangement uses TRBV7-9 and TRBJ2-7, with 8 bases that match TRBD1. The J segment lost 7 bases and the V segment lost 4 bases, leaving 15 bases of the junction unmatched. The CDR3 length is 16 residues. CDR1 and CDR2 (germline): SEHNR, FQNEAQ (reference sequence). CDR3 in amino acids: CASSSTRDRYNAEQYF. CDR3 bases: TGTGCCAGCAGCTCAACCCGGGACAGGTATAATGCAGAGCAGTACTTC.

The rearrangement uses TRBV5-1 and TRBJ1-2; D remains unclear. The CDR3 length is 13 residues. Germline V gives CDR1 SGHRS, CDR2 YFSETQ. Trimming took off 0 bases at V and 4 bases at J, with 7 bases between the two ends. DNA for the CDR3: TGCGCCAGCAGCTTGGACAGTTCCTATGGCTACACCTTC. It yields the protein CASSLDSSYGYTF.

This chain uses TRBV2 with TRBJ2-7, with TRBD2 matching 7 bases. Germline assignment: CDR1 SNHLY and CDR2 FYNNEI. This CDR3 spans 16 amino acids. The V gene end was trimmed by 7 bases and the J gene end by 3 bases; junction bases not matched to a gene: 15. CDR3 bases: TGTGCCAGCACCTCTGTAGGCAGTCGGGGGGTCTACGAGCAGTACTTC. Its translation is CASTSVGSRGVYEQYF.